These 7 T cell receptor beta chains originate from one sample sequenced in a study of blood T cell repertoires in COVID-19. Here immunoSEQ multiplex PCR was the method, and the copy in TCRdb shows in-frame clones only, minus some. The sample lists around 100,000 clones; 80% were seen once. Specimen: peripheral blood. The receptor source for this set is a woman aged 70 to 79 with acute or convalescent COVID-19.

The chain couples TRBV4-1 to TRBJ1-1, with TRBD1 as a possible D gene (5 bases). Germline assignment: CDR1 MGHRA and CDR2 YSYEKL. V lost 3 bases and J 4 bases, leaving 24 bases between the germline ends. There are 18 residues in the CDR3. CDR3 sequence reads: CASSHPAGTVGGVTEAFF. For the CDR3, the DNA is TGCGCCAGCAGCCACCCGGCCGGTACTGTCGGGGGGGTCACTGAAGCTTTCTTT.

This chain connects TRBV10-3 to TRBJ1-1; no reliable D call. Germline V gene data show CDR1 as ENHRY and CDR2 as SYGVKD. V lost 0 bases and J lost 0, with 14 bases in between. CDR3 size: 17 residues. CDR3 amino acids: CAISESTREGMNTEAFF. In DNA, the CDR3 is TGTGCCATCAGTGAGTCGACTCGTGAGGGAATGAACACTGAAGCTTTCTTT.

The J gene is TRBJ1-4, the V gene TRBV2; tentative D call: TRBD1 (6 bases). The CDR3 contains 13 residues. V lost 6 bases and J lost 8, with 13 bases in between. Germline V gene data show CDR1 as SNHLY and CDR2 as FYNNEI. The DNA for the CDR3 is TGTGCCAGCAGGGACAGCCACACGGAAAAACTGTTTTTT. It is translated as CASRDSHTEKLFF.

The chain combines TRBV21-1 with TRBJ2-1; the table's D call, TRBD2, was not checked against the DNA. TRBV21-1 constitutes a pseudogene. This CDR3 has 17 amino acids. Here the CDR3 DNA reads TGTGCCAGCAGCACCGGTCCTAGCGGGGGGTTCCACAATGAGCAGTTCTTC. It translates to CASSTGPSGGFHNEQFF.

The chain recombines TRBV28 with TRBJ2-5, with a weak D call TRBD2 (6 bases). The CDR3 has 14 amino acids. The V end was cut by 2 bases, the J end by 4 bases, with 11 bases between. Germline CDR1 is MDHEN and CDR2 is SYDVKM. Here the CDR3 reads CASSLRAGPETQYF. The CDR3 DNA reads TGTGCCAGCAGTTTAAGGGCGGGGCCAGAGACCCAGTACTTC.

The V and J genes are TRBV20-1 and TRBJ2-7; a weak D match, TRBD2 (6 bases). The germline V gene encodes CDR1 DFQATT and CDR2 SNEGSKA (reference sequence). The CDR3 has 10 residues. Trimming took off 8 bases at V and 3 bases at J, with 8 bases between the two ends. The DNA of the CDR3 is TGCAGTACGGGGGACTACGAGCAGTACTTC. It translates to CSTGDYEQYF.

The gene calls are TRBV7-2 and TRBJ2-7, with 9 bases fitting TRBD2. CDR1 SGHTA and CDR2 FQGNSA come from the germline V gene. Losses at the gene ends were 5 bases for V and 6 bases for J; bases not matched to a gene: 11. The CDR3 extends over 15 amino acids. CDR3 loop: CASSPRPSGNGEQYF. In nucleotides, the CDR3 is TGTGCCAGCAGCCCGCGTCCTAGCGGGAATGGCGAGCAGTACTTC.